These 23 T cell receptor beta chains were sequenced from one sample in a study of cytomegalovirus exposure and HLA in healthy donors. PCR primers comprised 60 Vbeta and 13 Jbeta primers. Generated by immunoSEQ multiplex PCR, the TCRdb table keeps only in-frame clones and is missing some. The sample has tens of thousands of clones, approximately 67% seen once. The sample was PBMCs. The receptor set was obtained from a man between 40 and 49 years old in good health and CMV-seropositive.

This clone was observed a handful of times. V and J are TRBV29-1 and TRBJ2-7, with 7 bases matching TRBD1. This CDR3 is built from 12 residues. In germline, CDR1 is SQVTM, CDR2 ANQGSEA. The ends lost 7 bases at V and 2 bases at J; junction bases unmatched: 5. Here the CDR3 DNA reads TGCAGCGCGAGACAGGGCCCCTACGAGCAGTACTTC. Translated: CSARQGPYEQYF.

This clone was seen at least ten times. This chain connects TRBV2 to TRBJ1-1; 9 bases map to TRBD1. The junction had 9 bases not matched to a gene; V was cut back by 7 bases and J by 6 bases. The CDR3 spans 14 residues. Germline V lookup: CDR1 SNHLY, CDR2 FYNNEI. CDR3 in DNA: TGTGCCAGCACCCTACAGGGGGCAAACCCTGAAGCTTTCTTT. It codes for CASTLQGANPEAFF. Together with reference TRBV2 and TRBJ1-1, the CDR3 gives the full variable domain: EPEVTQTPSHQVTQMGQEVILRCVPISNHLYFYWYRQILGQKVEFLVSFYNNEISEKSEIFDDQFSVERPDGSNFTLKIRSTKLEDSAMYFCASTLQGANPEAFFGQGTRLTVV.

This chain links TRBV6-1 with TRBJ2-1; D might be TRBD1 (5 bases). Trimming stripped 1 base from V and 12 bases from J, with 10 bases between. There are 12 residues in the CDR3. CDR1 and CDR2 (germline): MNHNS, SASEGT. For the CDR3, the DNA is TGTGCCAGCAGTGAAGAGGGGTCTGTGCAGTTCTTC. As protein: CASSEEGSVQFF.

This chain connects TRBV19 to TRBJ1-2, with D possibly TRBD1 on 6 matching bases. V lost 7 bases, J lost 4 bases, and 16 bases lay in between. The germline V gene has CDR1 LNHDA and CDR2 SQIVND (reference sequence). This CDR3 has 14 residues. This CDR3 reads CASTPGHTLYGYTF. CDR3 sequence (DNA): TGTGCCAGTACCCCGGGACACACACTCTATGGCTACACCTTC.

This clone was recorded only once. The chain combines TRBV9 with TRBJ2-7; no clear D. Germline-derived CDR1 and CDR2 are SGDLS and YYNGEE. V lost 1 base and J 2 bases, leaving 10 bases between the germline ends. This CDR3 contains 14 residues. The CDR3 protein is CASSVSQYAYEQYF. The CDR3 DNA is TGTGCCAGCAGCGTATCCCAGTATGCCTACGAGCAGTACTTC. The variable domain in full, with the rest retrieved from reference TRBV9 and TRBJ2-7, is DSGVTQTPKHLITATGQRVTLRCSPRSGDLSVYWYQQSLDQGLQFLIQYYNGEERAKGNILERFSAQQFPDLHSELNLSSLELGDSALYFCASSVSQYAYEQYFGPGTRLTVT.

The V gene is TRBV2, the J gene TRBJ1-2, with TRBD1 matching over 12 bases. CDR1 and CDR2 (germline): SNHLY, FYNNEI. Germline trimming cut 2 bases from V and 4 bases from J; bases unmatched to any gene: 2. CDR3 length equals 15 residues. The CDR3, as DNA: TGTGCCAGCAGTGAAAGGGACAGGGGGCTCTATGGCTACACCTTC. Protein: CASSERDRGLYGYTF.

This chain links TRBV4-2 with TRBJ1-1, with 10 bases lining up with TRBD1. CDR3 length equals 17 residues. V shed 1 base, J shed 3 bases, and the junction held 8 bases outside the gene matches. Looked up from germline, CDR1 is LGHNA and CDR2 is YNFKEQ. In nucleotides, the CDR3 is TGTGCCAGCAGCCAAGCGATGACAGGGGGCGGAGACACTGAAGCTTTCTTT. It yields the protein CASSQAMTGGGDTEAFF.

The rearrangement links TRBV28 to TRBJ2-7; a possible D gene is TRBD2 (7 bases). The CDR3 is made up of 15 amino acids. Germline V gives CDR1 MDHEN, CDR2 SYDVKM. Trimming took off 2 bases at V and 3 bases at J, with 14 bases between the two ends. The CDR3 loop reads CASSLEAGHLYEQYF. In DNA, the CDR3 is TGTGCCAGCAGTTTAGAAGCGGGACACCTCTACGAGCAGTACTTC.

The V and J genes are TRBV6-1 and TRBJ1-6, with D tentatively TRBD1 (5 bases). Trimming cost V 3 bases and J 5 bases, with 5 bases left between them. This CDR3 comprises 13 residues. Germline-derived CDR1 and CDR2 are MNHNS and SASEGT. This CDR3 reads CASSDRDNSPLHF. The CDR3 DNA reads as TGTGCCAGCAGTGACAGGGATAATTCACCCCTCCACTTT.

This rearrangement joins TRBV11-3 to TRBJ2-7, with D unclear. The CDR3 is 11 residues long. CDR1 is SGHNT and CDR2 is YENEEA in the germline V gene. Trimming took off 1 base at V and 7 bases at J, with 5 bases between the two ends. The CDR3 DNA sequence: TGTGCCAGCAGCTTAGTGAGGGAGCAGTACTTC. Its protein product is CASSLVREQYF.

The chain uses TRBV5-4 and TRBJ2-1; D gene uncertain. CDR1 is SGHNT and CDR2 is YYREEE in the germline V gene (reference sequence). V was clipped by 0 bases and J by 3 bases, with 10 bases between them. The CDR3 covers 15 residues. CDR3 residues: CASSLGLSYYNEQFF. CDR3 nucleotide sequence: TGTGCCAGCAGCTTGGGACTTAGCTACTACAATGAGCAGTTCTTC.

This clone was seen just once. CDR3 nucleotides: TGTGCCAGCAGCGGACAGGTTGACTATGGCTACACCTTC. It encodes CASSGQVDYGYTF. The rearrangement links TRBV7-9 to TRBJ1-2; 7 nucleotides agree with TRBD1. Trimming removed 5 bases from V and 3 bases from J; junction bases left unmatched: 3. The germline gives CDR1 SEHNR, CDR2 FQNEAQ (reference sequence). The CDR3 is 13 amino acids. Full variable domain (rest looked up from reference TRBV7-9 and TRBJ1-2): DTGVSQNPRHKITKRGQNVTFRCDPISEHNRLYWYRQTLGQGPEFLTYFQNEAQLEKSRLLSDRFSAERPKGSFSTLEIQRTEQGDSAMYLCASSGQVDYGYTFGSGTRLTVV.

This clone was seen more than once but under ten times. The rearrangement uses TRBV29-1 and TRBJ2-1, with 7 nucleotides matching TRBD1. The CDR3 is made up of 15 amino acids. Germline CDR1 SQVTM, CDR2 ANQGSEA. V dropped 0 bases and J dropped 4; count of bases not matched to a gene: 6. The CDR3 sequence is CSVEDNRGAYNEQFF. The CDR3 DNA reads TGCAGCGTTGAAGATAACAGGGGCGCGTACAATGAGCAGTTCTTC.

This clone was recorded a few times. The V call is TRBV2, the J call TRBJ2-7, with TRBD2 matching over 10 bases. Trimming at V came to 7 bases and at J to 3 bases, leaving 6 bases not matched to a gene. Germline values: CDR1 SNHLY, CDR2 FYNNEI. The CDR3 is 14 residues long. The DNA of the CDR3 is TGTGCCAGCACCCGGCTAGCGGGAGACTACGAGCAGTACTTC. It specifies CASTRLAGDYEQYF.

The chain uses TRBV7-2 and TRBJ2-3; a possible D gene is TRBD1 (5 bases). This CDR3 has 17 residues. The germline gives CDR1 SGHTA, CDR2 FQGNSA. The V gene lost 1 base and the J gene lost 3 bases, with 17 bases spanning the gap. DNA of the CDR3: TGTGCCAGCAGCTTAGTTAAGCGACAGATAATAACAGATACGCAGTATTTT. This translates into CASSLVKRQIITDTQYF. Complete variable domain (other parts from reference TRBV7-2 and TRBJ2-3): GAGVSQSPSNKVTEKGKDVELRCDPISGHTALYWYRQSLGQGLEFLIYFQGNSAPDKSGLPSDRFSAERTGGSVSTLTIQRTQQEDSAVYLCASSLVKRQIITDTQYFGPGTRLTVL.

This clone was detected once. This chain connects TRBV6-1 to TRBJ1-5; 7 bases fit TRBD1. The CDR3 covers 15 residues. V was clipped by 6 bases and J by 1 base; unmatched bases: 6. The germline V gene encodes CDR1 MNHNS and CDR2 SASEGT. DNA for the CDR3: TGTGCCAGCAGCCAAGACAGGGCCAGCAATCAGCCCCAGCATTTT. Its translation: CASSQDRASNQPQHF.

The chain uses TRBV9 and TRBJ2-5; D is uncertain. Germline V gene sequence: CDR1 SGDLS, CDR2 YYNGEE. The length of the CDR3 is 15 residues. V lost 0 bases to trimming and J lost 2 bases, with 11 bases between them. CDR3 sequence reads: CASSVASGRQETQYF. CDR3 nucleotides: TGTGCCAGCAGCGTAGCTTCGGGTAGGCAAGAGACCCAGTACTTC.

J is TRBJ1-5 and V is TRBV10-3; TRBD1 matches at 8 bases. Germline values: CDR1 ENHRY, CDR2 SYGVKD. This CDR3 has 13 amino acids. V was clipped by 9 bases and J by 4 bases; unmatched bases: 5. This CDR3 is CAITDRGNQPQHF. The CDR3, as DNA: TGTGCCATTACTGACAGGGGAAATCAGCCCCAGCATTTT.

There are a few counts of this clone. The V call is TRBV6-5, the J call TRBJ2-2; D is unclear. Germline CDR1 is MNHEY and CDR2 is SVGAGI. This CDR3 is built from 13 residues. V gave up 6 bases and J gave up 8 bases, with 13 bases separating them. CDR3 sequence reads: CASRSQVSGELFF. The CDR3 nucleotides read TGTGCCAGCAGATCCCAGGTGTCTGGGGAGCTGTTTTTT.

The chain carries TRBV5-1 and TRBJ2-5; 8 nucleotides agree with TRBD1. The trim removed 4 bases at V and 5 bases at J, leaving 7 bases unmatched. Germline V lookup: CDR1 SGHRS, CDR2 YFSETQ. CDR3 size: 14 residues. CDR3 nucleotide sequence: TGCGCCAGCAGCCCGGACAGGGTTGGGGAGACCCAGTACTTC. Translated, it gives CASSPDRVGETQYF. Filled out from reference TRBV5-1 and TRBJ2-5, the complete variable domain reads KAGVTQTPRYLIKTRGQQVTLSCSPISGHRSVSWYQQTPGQGLQFLFEYFSETQRNKGNFPGRFSGRQFSNSRSEMNVSTLELGDSALYLCASSPDRVGETQYFGPGTRLLVL.

This clone was picked up one time. This chain connects TRBV6-4 to TRBJ1-1, with D perhaps matching TRBD1 (5 bases). Germline V CDR1 and CDR2: MRHNA, SNTAGT. Trimming took off 8 bases at V and 2 bases at J, with 15 bases between the two ends. The CDR3 length is 14 residues. The CDR3 DNA reads as TGTGCCAGCCGAGGTGGGGCGGCAAACACTGAAGCTTTCTTT. This encodes CASRGGAANTEAFF.

The genes are TRBV25-1 and TRBJ1-2; no reliable D call. The V end was cut by 4 bases, the J end by 0 bases, with 12 bases between. The CDR3 extends over 15 amino acids. CDR1 MGHDK and CDR2 SYGVNS come from the germline V gene. CDR3 sequence: CASSGRQLANYGYTF. For the CDR3, the DNA is TGTGCCAGCAGTGGACGACAACTTGCTAACTATGGCTACACCTTC.

This sequence joins TRBV30 and TRBJ2-7; 12 bases are shared with TRBD2. After removal of 4 bases from V and 0 bases from J, the junction contained 13 bases not matched to a gene. Germline values: CDR1 GTSNPN, CDR2 SVGIG (reference sequence). The CDR3 covers 18 residues. This CDR3 is CAWKFQGLAGPASYEQYF. The CDR3 coding sequence is TGTGCCTGGAAATTTCAAGGACTAGCGGGGCCCGCCTCCTACGAGCAGTACTTC.